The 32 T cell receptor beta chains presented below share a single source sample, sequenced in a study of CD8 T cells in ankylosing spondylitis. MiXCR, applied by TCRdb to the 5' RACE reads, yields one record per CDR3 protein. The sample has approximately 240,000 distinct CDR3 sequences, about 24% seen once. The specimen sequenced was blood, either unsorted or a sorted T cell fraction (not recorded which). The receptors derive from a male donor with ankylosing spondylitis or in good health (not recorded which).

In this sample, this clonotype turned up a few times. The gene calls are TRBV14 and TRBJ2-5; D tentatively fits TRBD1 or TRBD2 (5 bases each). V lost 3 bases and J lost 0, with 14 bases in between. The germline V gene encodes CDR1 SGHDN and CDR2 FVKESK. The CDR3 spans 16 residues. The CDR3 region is CASSHWGTPYQETQYF. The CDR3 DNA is TGTGCCAGCAGCCATTGGGGGACCCCGTACCAAGAGACCCAGTACTTC.

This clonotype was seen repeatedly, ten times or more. DNA of the CDR3: TGTGCCAGCAGTTTGGGAGGGGCCCACCAAGAGACCCAGTACTTC. This encodes CASSLGGAHQETQYF. The chain couples TRBV28 to TRBJ2-5; 7 nucleotides line up with TRBD2. The trim removed 3 bases at V and 0 bases at J, leaving 4 bases unmatched. This CDR3 has 15 amino acids. Germline V CDR1 and CDR2: MDHEN, SYDVKM.

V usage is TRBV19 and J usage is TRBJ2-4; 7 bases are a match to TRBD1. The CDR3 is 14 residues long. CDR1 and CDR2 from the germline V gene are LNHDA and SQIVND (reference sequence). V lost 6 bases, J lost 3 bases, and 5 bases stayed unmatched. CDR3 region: CASSWDRYKNIQYF. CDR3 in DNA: TGTGCCAGTAGCTGGGACAGATACAAAAACATTCAGTACTTC.

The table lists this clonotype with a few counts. The CDR3 DNA follows: TGCAGTGCTAGAGAAGACAGCGGCACAGATACGCAGTATTTT. Residues: CSAREDSGTDTQYF. The chain joins TRBV20-1 to TRBJ2-3; possibly TRBD1 for D (5 bases). The CDR3 runs 14 residues. CDR1 is DFQATT and CDR2 is SNEGSKA in the germline V gene (reference sequence). With 0 bases removed from V and 1 base from J, the gap between germline ends came to 8 bases.

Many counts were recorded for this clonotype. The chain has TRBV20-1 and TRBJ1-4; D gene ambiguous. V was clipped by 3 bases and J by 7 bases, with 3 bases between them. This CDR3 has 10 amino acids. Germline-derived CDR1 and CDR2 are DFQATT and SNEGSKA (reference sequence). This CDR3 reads CSASFEKLFF. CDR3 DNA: TGCAGTGCTAGCTTTGAAAAACTGTTTTTT.

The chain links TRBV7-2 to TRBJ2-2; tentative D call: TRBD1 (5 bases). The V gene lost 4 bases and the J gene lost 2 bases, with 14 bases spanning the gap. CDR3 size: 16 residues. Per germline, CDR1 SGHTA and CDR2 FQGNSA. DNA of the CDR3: TGTGCCAGCAGCTCCTACCTGGGGCTCAACACCGGGGAGCTGTTTTTT. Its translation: CASSSYLGLNTGELFF. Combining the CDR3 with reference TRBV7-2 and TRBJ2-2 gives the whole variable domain GAGVSQSPSNKVTEKGKDVELRCDPISGHTALYWYRQSLGQGLEFLIYFQGNSAPDKSGLPSDRFSAERTGGSVSTLTIQRTQQEDSAVYLCASSSYLGLNTGELFFGEGSRLTVL.

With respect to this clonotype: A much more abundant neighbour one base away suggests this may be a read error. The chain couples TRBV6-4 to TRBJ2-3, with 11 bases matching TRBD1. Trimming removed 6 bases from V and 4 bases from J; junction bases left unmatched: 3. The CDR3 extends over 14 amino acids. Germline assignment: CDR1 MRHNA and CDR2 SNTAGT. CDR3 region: CASRRTGGADTQYF. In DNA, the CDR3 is TGTGCCAGCAGGAGGACAGGGGGCGCAGATACGCAGTATTTT.

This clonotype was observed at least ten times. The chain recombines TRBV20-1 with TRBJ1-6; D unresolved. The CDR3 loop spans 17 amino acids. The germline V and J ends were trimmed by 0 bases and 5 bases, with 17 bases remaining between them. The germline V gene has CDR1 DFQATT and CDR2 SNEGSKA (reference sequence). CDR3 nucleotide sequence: TGCAGTGCTAGAGATCTTAGTAAAGGGTTCGATAATTCACCCCTCCACTTT. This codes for CSARDLSKGFDNSPLHF.

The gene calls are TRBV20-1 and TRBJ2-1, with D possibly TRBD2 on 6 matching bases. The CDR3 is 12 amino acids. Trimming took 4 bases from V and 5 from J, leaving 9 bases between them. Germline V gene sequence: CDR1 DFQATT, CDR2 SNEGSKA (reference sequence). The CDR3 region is CSATGLHNEQFF. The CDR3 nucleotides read TGCAGTGCTACGGGACTTCACAATGAGCAGTTCTTC.

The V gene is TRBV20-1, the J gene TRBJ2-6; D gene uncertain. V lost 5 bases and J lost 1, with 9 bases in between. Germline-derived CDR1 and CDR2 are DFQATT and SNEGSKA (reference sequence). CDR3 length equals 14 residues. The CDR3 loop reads CSAAMGSGANVLTF. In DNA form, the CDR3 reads TGCAGTGCTGCGATGGGGTCTGGGGCCAACGTCCTGACTTTC.

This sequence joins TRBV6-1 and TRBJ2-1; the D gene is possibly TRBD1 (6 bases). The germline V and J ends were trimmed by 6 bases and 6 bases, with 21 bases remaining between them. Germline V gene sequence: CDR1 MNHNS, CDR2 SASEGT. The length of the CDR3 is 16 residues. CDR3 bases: TGTGCCAGCAGCAAAACAACAGGGTGGGTAGGCAATGAGCAGTTCTTC. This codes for CASSKTTGWVGNEQFF.

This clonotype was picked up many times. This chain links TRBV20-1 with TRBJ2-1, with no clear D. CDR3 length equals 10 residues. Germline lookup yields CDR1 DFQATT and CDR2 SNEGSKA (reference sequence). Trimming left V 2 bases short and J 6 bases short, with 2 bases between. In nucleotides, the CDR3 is TGCAGTGCTAGAACCAATGAGCAGTTCTTC. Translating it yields CSARTNEQFF.

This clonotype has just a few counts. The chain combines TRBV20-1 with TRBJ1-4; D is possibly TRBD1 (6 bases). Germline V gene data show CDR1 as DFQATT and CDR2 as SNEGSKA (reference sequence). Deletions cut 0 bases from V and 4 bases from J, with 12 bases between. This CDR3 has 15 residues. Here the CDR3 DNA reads TGCAGTGCTAGAGATGGGAGGGGGATTAATGAAAAACTGTTTTTT. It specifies CSARDGRGINEKLFF.

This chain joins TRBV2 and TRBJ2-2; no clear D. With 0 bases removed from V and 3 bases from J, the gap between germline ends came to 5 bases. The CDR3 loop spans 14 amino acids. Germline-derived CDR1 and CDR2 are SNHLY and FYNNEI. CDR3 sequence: CASSEALDTGELFF. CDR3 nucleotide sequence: TGTGCCAGCAGTGAAGCGCTCGACACCGGGGAGCTGTTTTTT. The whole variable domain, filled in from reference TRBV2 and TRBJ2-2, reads EPEVTQTPSHQVTQMGQEVILRCVPISNHLYFYWYRQILGQKVEFLVSFYNNEISEKSEIFDDQFSVERPDGSNFTLKIRSTKLEDSAMYFCASSEALDTGELFFGEGSRLTVL.

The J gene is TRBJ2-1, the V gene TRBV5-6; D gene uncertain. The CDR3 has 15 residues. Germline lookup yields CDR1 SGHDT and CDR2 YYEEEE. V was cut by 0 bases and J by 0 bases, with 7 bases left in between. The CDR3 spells CASSLDTHSYNEQFF. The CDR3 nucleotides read TGTGCCAGCAGCTTGGATACCCACTCCTACAATGAGCAGTTCTTC.

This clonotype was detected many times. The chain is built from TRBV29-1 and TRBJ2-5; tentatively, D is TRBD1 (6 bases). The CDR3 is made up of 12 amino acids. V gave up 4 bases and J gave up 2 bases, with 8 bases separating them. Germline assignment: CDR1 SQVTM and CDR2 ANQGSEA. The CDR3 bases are TGCAGCGTTGGGACAGCGCAAGAGACCCAGTACTTC. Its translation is CSVGTAQETQYF. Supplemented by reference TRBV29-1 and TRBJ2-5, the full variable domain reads SAVISQKPSRDICQRGTSLTIQCQVDSQVTMMFWYRQQPGQSLTLIATANQGSEATYESGFVIDKFPISRPNLTFSTLTVSNMSPEDSSIYLCSVGTAQETQYFGPGTRLLVL.

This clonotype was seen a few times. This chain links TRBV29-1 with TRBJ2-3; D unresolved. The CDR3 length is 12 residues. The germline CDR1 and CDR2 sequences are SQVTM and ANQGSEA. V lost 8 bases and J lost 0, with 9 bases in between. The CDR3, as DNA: TGCAGCCCAGGACCTAGCACAGATACGCAGTATTTT. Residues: CSPGPSTDTQYF.

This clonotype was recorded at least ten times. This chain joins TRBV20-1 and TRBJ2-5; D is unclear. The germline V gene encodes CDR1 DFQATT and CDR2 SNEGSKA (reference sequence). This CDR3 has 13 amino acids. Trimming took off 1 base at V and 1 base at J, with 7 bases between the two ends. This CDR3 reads CSARAPLQETQYF. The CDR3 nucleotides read TGCAGTGCTAGAGCCCCACTCCAAGAGACCCAGTACTTC.

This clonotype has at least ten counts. The CDR3 DNA reads TGTGCCAGCAGCATAGACAGGGGGCTTGGCTATGGCTACACCTTC. Encoded protein: CASSIDRGLGYGYTF. The chain has TRBV7-9 and TRBJ1-2, with TRBD1 identical over 10 bases. This CDR3 has 15 amino acids. The J segment lost 4 bases and the V segment lost 5 bases, leaving 7 bases of the junction unmatched. Germline CDR1 is SEHNR and CDR2 is FQNEAQ (reference sequence). The whole variable domain, filled in from reference TRBV7-9 and TRBJ1-2, reads DTGVSQNPRHKITKRGQNVTFRCDPISEHNRLYWYRQTLGQGPEFLTYFQNEAQLEKSRLLSDRFSAERPKGSFSTLEIQRTEQGDSAMYLCASSIDRGLGYGYTFGSGTRLTVV.

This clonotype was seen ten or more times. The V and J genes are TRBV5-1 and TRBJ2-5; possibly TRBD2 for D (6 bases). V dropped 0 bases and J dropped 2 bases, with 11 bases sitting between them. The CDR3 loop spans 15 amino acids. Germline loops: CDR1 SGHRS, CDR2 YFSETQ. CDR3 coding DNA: TGCGCCAGCAGCTTGGTGGCGGGAAAGCAAGAGACCCAGTACTTC. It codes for CASSLVAGKQETQYF. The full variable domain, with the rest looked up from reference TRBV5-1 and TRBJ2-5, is KAGVTQTPRYLIKTRGQQVTLSCSPISGHRSVSWYQQTPGQGLQFLFEYFSETQRNKGNFPGRFSGRQFSNSRSEMNVSTLELGDSALYLCASSLVAGKQETQYFGPGTRLLVL.

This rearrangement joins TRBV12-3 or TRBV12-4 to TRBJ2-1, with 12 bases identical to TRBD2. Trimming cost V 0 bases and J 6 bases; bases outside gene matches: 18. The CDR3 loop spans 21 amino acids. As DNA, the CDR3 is TGTGCCAGCAGTTTAGCGCTGGGGGCTAGCGGGGGGGCGGGACCAGCCAATGAGCAGTTCTTC. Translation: CASSLALGASGGAGPANEQFF.

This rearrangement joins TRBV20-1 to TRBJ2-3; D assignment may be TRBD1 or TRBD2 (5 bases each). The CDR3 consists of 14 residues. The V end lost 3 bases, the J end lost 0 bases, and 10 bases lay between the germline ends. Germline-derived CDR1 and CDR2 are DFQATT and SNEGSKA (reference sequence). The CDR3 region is CSASSRDSTDTQYF. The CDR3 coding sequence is TGCAGTGCTAGTTCACGGGACAGCACAGATACGCAGTATTTT.

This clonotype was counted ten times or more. The CDR3 region has the DNA TGCAGTGCCCCCGGGACTACGGATCCGGCCTGGACAGATACGCAGTATTTT. Its protein is CSAPGTTDPAWTDTQYF. The gene calls are TRBV20-1 and TRBJ2-3, with 7 nucleotides matching TRBD2. The CDR3 length is 17 residues. After removal of 6 bases from V and 3 bases from J, the junction contained 18 bases not matched to a gene. CDR1 and CDR2 (germline): DFQATT, SNEGSKA (reference sequence).

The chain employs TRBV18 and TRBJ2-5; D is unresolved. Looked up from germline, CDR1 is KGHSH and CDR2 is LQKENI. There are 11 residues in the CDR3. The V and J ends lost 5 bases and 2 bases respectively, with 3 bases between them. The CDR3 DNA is TGTGCCAGCTCAACACAAGAGACCCAGTACTTC. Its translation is CASSTQETQYF.

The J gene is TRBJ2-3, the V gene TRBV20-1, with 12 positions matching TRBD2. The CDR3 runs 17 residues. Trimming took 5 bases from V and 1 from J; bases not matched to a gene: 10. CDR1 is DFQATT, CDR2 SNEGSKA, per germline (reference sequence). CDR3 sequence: CSAHPASGGAGTDTQYF. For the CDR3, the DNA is TGCAGTGCTCACCCGGCTAGCGGGGGGGCCGGCACAGATACGCAGTATTTT.

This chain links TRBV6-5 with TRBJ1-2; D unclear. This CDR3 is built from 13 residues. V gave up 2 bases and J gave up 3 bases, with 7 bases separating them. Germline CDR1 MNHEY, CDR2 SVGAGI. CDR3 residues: CASSYGQDYGYTF. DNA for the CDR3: TGTGCCAGCAGTTACGGGCAGGACTATGGCTACACCTTC.

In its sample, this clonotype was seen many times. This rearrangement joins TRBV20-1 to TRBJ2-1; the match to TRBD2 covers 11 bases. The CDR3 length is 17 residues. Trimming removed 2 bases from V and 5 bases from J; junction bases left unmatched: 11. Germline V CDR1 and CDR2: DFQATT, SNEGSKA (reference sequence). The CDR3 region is CSARPRTSGWRDNEQFF. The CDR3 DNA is TGCAGTGCTAGACCAAGGACTAGCGGGTGGCGGGACAATGAGCAGTTCTTC.

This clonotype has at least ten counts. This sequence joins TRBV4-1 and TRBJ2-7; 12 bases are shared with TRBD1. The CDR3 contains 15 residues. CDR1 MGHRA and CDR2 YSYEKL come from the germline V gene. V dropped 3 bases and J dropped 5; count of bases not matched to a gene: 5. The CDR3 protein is CASSHLGQGAHEQYF. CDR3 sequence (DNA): TGCGCCAGCAGCCACCTGGGACAGGGGGCCCACGAGCAGTACTTC.

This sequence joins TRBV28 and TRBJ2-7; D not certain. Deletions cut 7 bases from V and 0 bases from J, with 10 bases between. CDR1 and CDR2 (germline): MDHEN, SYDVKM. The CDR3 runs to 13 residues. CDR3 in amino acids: CASIRRNSYEQYF. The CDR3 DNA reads TGTGCCAGCATCCGACGTAACTCCTACGAGCAGTACTTC.

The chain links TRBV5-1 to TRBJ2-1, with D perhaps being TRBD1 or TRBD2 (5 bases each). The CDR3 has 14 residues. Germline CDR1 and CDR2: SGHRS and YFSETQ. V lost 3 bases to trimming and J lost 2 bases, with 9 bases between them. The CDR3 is CASSYSGPYNEQFF. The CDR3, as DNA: TGCGCCAGCAGCTATTCGGGGCCCTACAATGAGCAGTTCTTC.

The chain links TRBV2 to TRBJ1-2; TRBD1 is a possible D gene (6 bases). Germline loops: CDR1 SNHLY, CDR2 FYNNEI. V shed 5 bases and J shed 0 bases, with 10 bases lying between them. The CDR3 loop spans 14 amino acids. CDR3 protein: CASSSRGANYGYTF. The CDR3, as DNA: TGTGCCAGCAGTTCAAGGGGGGCTAACTATGGCTACACCTTC.

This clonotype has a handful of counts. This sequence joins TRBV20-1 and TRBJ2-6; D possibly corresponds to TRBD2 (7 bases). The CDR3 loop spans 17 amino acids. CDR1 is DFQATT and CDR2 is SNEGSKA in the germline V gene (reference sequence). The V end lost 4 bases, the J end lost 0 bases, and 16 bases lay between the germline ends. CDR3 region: CSATPGGGLSGANVLTF. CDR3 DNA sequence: TGCAGTGCTACCCCCGGCGGGGGCCTCTCTGGGGCCAACGTCCTGACTTTC.